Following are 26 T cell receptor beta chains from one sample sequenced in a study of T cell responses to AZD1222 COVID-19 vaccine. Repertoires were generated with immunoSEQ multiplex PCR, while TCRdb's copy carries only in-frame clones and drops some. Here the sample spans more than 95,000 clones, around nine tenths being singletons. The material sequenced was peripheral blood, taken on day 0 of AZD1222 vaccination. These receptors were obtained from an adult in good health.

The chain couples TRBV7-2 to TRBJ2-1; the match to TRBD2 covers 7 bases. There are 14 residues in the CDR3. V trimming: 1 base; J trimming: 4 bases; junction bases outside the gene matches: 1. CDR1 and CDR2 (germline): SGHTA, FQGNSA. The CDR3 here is CASSLVGGYNEQFF. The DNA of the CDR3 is TGTGCCAGCAGCTTAGTGGGGGGGTACAATGAGCAGTTCTTC.

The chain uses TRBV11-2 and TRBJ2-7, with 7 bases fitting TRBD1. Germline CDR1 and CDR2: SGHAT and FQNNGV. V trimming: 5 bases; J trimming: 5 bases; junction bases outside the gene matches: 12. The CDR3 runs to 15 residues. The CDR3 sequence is CASSPHKTGANEQYF. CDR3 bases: TGTGCCAGCAGCCCACATAAAACAGGGGCAAACGAGCAGTACTTC.

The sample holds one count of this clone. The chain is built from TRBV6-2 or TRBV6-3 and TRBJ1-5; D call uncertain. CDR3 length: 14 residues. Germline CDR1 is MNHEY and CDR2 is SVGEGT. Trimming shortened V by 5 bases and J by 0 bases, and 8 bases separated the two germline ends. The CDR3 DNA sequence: TGTGCCAGCAGTCCATACATTAGCAATCAGCCCCAGCATTTT. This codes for CASSPYISNQPQHF.

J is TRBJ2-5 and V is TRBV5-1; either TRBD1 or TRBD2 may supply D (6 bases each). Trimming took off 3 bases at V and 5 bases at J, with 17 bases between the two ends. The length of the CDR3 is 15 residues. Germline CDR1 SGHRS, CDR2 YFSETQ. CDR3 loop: CASSWGPRGRETQYF. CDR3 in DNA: TGCGCCAGCAGCTGGGGCCCCCGGGGGCGGGAGACCCAGTACTTC. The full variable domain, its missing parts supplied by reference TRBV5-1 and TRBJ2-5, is KAGVTQTPRYLIKTRGQQVTLSCSPISGHRSVSWYQQTPGQGLQFLFEYFSETQRNKGNFPGRFSGRQFSNSRSEMNVSTLELGDSALYLCASSWGPRGRETQYFGPGTRLLVL.

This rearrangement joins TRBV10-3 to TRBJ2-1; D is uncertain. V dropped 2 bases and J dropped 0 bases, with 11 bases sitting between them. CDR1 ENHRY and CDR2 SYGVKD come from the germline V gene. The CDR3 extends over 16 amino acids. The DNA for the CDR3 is TGTGCCATCAGTGAGGAATTACCGAGCTCCTACAATGAGCAGTTCTTC. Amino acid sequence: CAISEELPSSYNEQFF.

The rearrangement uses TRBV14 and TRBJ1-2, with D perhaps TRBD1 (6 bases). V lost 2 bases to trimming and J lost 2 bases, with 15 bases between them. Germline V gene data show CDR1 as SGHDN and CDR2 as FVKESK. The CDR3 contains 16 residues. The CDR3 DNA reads TGTGCCAGCAGCCAATCCTATGGGGGGCGAAACTATGGCTACACCTTC. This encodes CASSQSYGGRNYGYTF. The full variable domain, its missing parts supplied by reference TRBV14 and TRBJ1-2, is EAGVTQFPSHSVIEKGQTVTLRCDPISGHDNLYWYRRVMGKEIKFLLHFVKESKQDESGMPNNRFLAERTGGTYSTLKVQPAELEDSGVYFCASSQSYGGRNYGYTFGSGTRLTVV.

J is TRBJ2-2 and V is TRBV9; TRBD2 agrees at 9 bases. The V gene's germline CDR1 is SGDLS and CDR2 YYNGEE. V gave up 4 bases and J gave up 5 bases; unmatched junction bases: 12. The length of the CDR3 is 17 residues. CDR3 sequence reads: CASSPQIAGVGTGELFF. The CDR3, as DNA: TGTGCCAGCAGCCCCCAAATAGCGGGAGTGGGGACCGGGGAGCTGTTTTTT.

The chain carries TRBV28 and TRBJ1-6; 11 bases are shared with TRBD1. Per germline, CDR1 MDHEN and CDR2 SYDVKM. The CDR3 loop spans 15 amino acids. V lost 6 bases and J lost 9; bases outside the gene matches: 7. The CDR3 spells CASSPRTGGVSPLHF. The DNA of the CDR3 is TGTGCCAGCAGCCCCAGGACAGGGGGCGTTTCACCCCTCCACTTT. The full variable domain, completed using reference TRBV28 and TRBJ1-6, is DVKVTQSSRYLVKRTGEKVFLECVQDMDHENMFWYRQDPGLGLRLIYFSYDVKMKEKGDIPEGYSVSREKKERFSLILESASTNQTSMYLCASSPRTGGVSPLHFGNGTRLTVT.

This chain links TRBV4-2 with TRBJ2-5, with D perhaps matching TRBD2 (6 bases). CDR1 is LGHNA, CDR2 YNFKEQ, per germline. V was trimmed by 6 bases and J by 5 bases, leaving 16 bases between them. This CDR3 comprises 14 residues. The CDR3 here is CASSLSGEGETQYF. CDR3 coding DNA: TGTGCCAGCAGTTTGTCGGGGGAAGGCGAGACCCAGTACTTC.

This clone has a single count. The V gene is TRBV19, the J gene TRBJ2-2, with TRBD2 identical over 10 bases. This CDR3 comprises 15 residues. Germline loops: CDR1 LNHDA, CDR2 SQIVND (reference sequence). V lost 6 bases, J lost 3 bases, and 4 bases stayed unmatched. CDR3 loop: CASSPGTSDTGELFF. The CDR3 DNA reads TGTGCCAGTAGCCCCGGGACTAGCGACACCGGGGAGCTGTTTTTT.

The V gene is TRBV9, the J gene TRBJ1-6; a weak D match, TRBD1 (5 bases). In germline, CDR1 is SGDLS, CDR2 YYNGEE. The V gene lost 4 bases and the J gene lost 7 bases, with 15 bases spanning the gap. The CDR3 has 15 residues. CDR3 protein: CASSTSTARNSPLHF. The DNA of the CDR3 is TGTGCCAGCAGCACCTCGACAGCACGCAATTCACCCCTCCACTTT. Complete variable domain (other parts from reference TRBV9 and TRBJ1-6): DSGVTQTPKHLITATGQRVTLRCSPRSGDLSVYWYQQSLDQGLQFLIQYYNGEERAKGNILERFSAQQFPDLHSELNLSSLELGDSALYFCASSTSTARNSPLHFGNGTRLTVT.

The CDR3 DNA is TGTGCCAGCACAGGGGGCCCCCAAGAGACCCAGTACTTC. Its translation is CASTGGPQETQYF. This chain joins TRBV7-9 and TRBJ2-5, with 8 bases lining up with TRBD1. V was clipped by 7 bases and J by 1 base; unmatched bases: 2. There are 13 residues in the CDR3. CDR1 is SEHNR and CDR2 is FQNEAQ in the germline V gene (reference sequence).

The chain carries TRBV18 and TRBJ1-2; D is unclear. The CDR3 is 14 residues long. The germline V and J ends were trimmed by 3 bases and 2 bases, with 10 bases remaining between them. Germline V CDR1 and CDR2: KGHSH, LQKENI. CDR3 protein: CASSPITGNYGYTF. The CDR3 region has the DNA TGTGCCAGCTCACCGATCACGGGGAACTATGGCTACACCTTC.

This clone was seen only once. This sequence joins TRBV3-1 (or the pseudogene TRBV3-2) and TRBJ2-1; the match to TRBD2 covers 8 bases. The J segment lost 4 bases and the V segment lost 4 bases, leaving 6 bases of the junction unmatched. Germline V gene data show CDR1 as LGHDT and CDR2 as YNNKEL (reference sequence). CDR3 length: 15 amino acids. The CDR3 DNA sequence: TGTGCCAGCAGCCGTCCCGGGACTAGGTACAATGAGCAGTTCTTC. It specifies CASSRPGTRYNEQFF.

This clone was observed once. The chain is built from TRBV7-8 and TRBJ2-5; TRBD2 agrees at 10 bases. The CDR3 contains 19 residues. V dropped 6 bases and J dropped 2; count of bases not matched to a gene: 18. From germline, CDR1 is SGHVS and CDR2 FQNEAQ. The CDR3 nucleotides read TGTGCCAGCAGACTGGGCGGTGGTTTCGCTAGCGGGAGACAAGAGACCCAGTACTTC. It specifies CASRLGGGFASGRQETQYF.

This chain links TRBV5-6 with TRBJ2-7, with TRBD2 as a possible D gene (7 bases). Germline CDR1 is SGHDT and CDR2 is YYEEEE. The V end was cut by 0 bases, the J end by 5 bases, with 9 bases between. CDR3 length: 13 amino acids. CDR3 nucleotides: TGTGCCAGCAGCTTGGGCGGGGGCCACGAGCAGTACTTC. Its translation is CASSLGGGHEQYF.

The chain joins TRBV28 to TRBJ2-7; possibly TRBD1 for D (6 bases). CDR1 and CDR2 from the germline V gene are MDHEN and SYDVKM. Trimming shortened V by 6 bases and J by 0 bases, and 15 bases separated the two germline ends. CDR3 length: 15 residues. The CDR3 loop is CASSYQTGFSYEQYF. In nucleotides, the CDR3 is TGTGCCAGCAGCTATCAGACAGGCTTCTCCTACGAGCAGTACTTC.

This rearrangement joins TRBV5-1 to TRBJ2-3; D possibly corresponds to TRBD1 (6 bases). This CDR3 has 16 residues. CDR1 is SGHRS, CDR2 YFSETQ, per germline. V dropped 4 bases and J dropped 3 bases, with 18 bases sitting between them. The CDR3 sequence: CASSPPGTLRTDTQYF. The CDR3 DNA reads TGCGCCAGCAGCCCTCCCGGGACACTTAGGACAGATACGCAGTATTTT.

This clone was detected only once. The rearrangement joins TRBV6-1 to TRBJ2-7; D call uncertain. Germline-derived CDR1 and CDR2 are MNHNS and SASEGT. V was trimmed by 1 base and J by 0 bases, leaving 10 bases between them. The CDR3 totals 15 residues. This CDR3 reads CASSEVSLSSYEQYF. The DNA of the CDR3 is TGTGCCAGCAGTGAAGTCTCGCTAAGCTCCTACGAGCAGTACTTC.

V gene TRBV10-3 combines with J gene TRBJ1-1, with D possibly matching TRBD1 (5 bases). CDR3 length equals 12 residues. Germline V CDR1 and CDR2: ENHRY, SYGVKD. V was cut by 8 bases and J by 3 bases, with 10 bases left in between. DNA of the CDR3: TGTGCCATCGGACGAGGGGACACTGAAGCTTTCTTT. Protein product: CAIGRGDTEAFF.

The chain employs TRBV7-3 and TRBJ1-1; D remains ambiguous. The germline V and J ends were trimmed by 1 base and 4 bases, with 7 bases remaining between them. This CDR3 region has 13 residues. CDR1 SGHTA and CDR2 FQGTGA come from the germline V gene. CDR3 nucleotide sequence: TGTGCCAGCAGCTTAATGGGGTCCACTGAAGCTTTCTTT. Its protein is CASSLMGSTEAFF.

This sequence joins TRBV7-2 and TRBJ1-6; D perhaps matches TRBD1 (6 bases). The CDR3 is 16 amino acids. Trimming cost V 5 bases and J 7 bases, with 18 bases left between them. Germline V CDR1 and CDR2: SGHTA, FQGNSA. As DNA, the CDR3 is TGTGCCAGCAGCCCACCGGGGGGCGCGAGGAATTCACCCCTCCACTTT. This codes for CASSPPGGARNSPLHF.

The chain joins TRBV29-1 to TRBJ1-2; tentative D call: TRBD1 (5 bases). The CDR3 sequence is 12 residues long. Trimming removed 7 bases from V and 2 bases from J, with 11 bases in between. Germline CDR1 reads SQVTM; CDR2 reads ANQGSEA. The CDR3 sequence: CSGMTDNYGYTF. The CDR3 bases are TGCAGCGGGATGACAGACAACTATGGCTACACCTTC.

The CDR3 reads CASSQDRRASVLGQFF. CDR3 nucleotides: TGTGCCAGCAGCCAAGATAGAAGGGCTTCAGTGTTAGGGCAGTTCTTC. The chain uses TRBV3-1 (or the pseudogene TRBV3-2) and TRBJ2-1, with unresolved D. Germline CDR1 is LGHDT and CDR2 is YNNKEL (reference sequence). V lost 0 bases to trimming and J lost 12 bases, with 21 bases between them. This CDR3 spans 16 amino acids.

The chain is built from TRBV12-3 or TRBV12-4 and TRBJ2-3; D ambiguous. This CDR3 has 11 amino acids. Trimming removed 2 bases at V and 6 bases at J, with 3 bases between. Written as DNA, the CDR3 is TGTGCCAGCAGTTTAAGGGATACGCAGTATTTT. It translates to CASSLRDTQYF.

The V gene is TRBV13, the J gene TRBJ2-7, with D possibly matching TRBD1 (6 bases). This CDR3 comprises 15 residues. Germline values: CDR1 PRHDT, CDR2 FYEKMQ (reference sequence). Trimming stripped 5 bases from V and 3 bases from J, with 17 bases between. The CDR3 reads CASSVTGTLIYEQYF. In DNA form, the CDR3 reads TGTGCCAGCAGCGTAACCGGGACACTCATCTACGAGCAGTACTTC.